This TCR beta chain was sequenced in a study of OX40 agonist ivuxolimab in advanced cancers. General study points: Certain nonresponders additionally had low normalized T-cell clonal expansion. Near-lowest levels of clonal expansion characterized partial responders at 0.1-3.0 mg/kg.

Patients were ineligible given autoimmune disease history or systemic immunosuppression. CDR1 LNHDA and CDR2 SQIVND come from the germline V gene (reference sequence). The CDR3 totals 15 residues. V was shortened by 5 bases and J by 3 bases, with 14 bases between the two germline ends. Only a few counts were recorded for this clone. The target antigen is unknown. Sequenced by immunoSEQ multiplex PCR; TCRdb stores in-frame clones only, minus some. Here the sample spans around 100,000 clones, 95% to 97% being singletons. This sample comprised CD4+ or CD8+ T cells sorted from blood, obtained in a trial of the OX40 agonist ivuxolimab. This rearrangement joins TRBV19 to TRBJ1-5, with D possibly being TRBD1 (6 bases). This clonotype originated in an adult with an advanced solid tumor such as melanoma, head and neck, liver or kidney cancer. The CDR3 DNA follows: TGTGCCAGTAGTGCTAATACAGGGTACAATCAGCCCCAGCATTTT. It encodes CASSANTGYNQPQHF.